One sample yielded the 20 T cell receptor beta chains listed below, sequenced in a study of shared clonotypes between healthy human individuals. Measured with immunoSEQ multiplex PCR; TCRdb has only the in-frame clones, and not every one. The sample lists about 960,000 clones; around three quarters were seen once. What was sequenced was memory CD4+ T cells sorted from blood. The subset here: CD45RA-negative fraction. Every receptor here comes from a man between 18 and 29 years old in good health.

This chain joins TRBV11-2 and TRBJ2-2, with D possibly being TRBD1 (6 bases). The CDR3 runs to 14 residues. V was cut by 5 bases and J by 5 bases, with 12 bases left in between. From germline, CDR1 is SGHAT and CDR2 FQNNGV. In DNA form, the CDR3 reads TGTGCCAGCAGCATAACAGGGATGACCGGGGAGCTGTTTTTT. Its translation is CASSITGMTGELFF.

The chain recombines TRBV10-3 with TRBJ2-7, with 10 bases fitting TRBD2. CDR1 and CDR2 (germline): ENHRY, SYGVKD. V was pared by 2 bases and J by 6 bases, with 7 bases of the junction left unmatched. The CDR3 runs 15 residues. The CDR3 here is CAISEKLQREGEQYF. In DNA form, the CDR3 reads TGTGCCATCAGTGAGAAACTCCAGCGGGAGGGCGAGCAGTACTTC.

A word on this clone: In the same sample, other DNA sequences code for this CDR3. The gene calls are TRBV30 and TRBJ2-7; a weak D match, TRBD2 (6 bases). The length of the CDR3 is 12 residues. CDR1 is GTSNPN, CDR2 SVGIG, per germline (reference sequence). Trimming removed 1 base at V and 2 bases at J, with 6 bases between. The CDR3 reads CAWSGGAYEQYF. CDR3 nucleotides: TGTGCCTGGAGTGGCGGGGCCTACGAGCAGTACTTC.

The chain recombines TRBV4-2 with TRBJ1-6, with 7 nucleotides matching TRBD1. Germline CDR1 is LGHNA and CDR2 is YNFKEQ. Trimming took 4 bases from V and 5 from J; bases not matched to a gene: 2. The CDR3 runs to 14 residues. In nucleotides, the CDR3 is TGTGCCAGCAGCCCCACAGGGGATAATTCACCCCTCCACTTT. As protein: CASSPTGDNSPLHF.

To note about this clone: This CDR3 is also generated by other DNA sequences in the sample. The gene calls are TRBV18 and TRBJ1-1; no firm D call. The ends were cut back, 2 bases at V and 2 bases at J, with 6 bases in the middle. The CDR3 spans 13 residues. Germline V gene sequence: CDR1 KGHSH, CDR2 LQKENI. The CDR3 DNA follows: TGTGCCAGCTCACCAGGACTTAACACTGAAGCTTTCTTT. The encoded protein is CASSPGLNTEAFF.

Comment on this clone: The sample carries other DNA sequences with the same CDR3. CDR3 in DNA: TGTGCCAGCAGTTCGACAGGGAACACCATATATTTT. Its translation: CASSSTGNTIYF. The J gene is TRBJ1-3, the V gene TRBV6-5, with 7 bases lining up with TRBD1. Trimming removed 4 bases from V and 7 bases from J; junction bases left unmatched: 1. The CDR3 extends over 12 amino acids. Germline lookup yields CDR1 MNHEY and CDR2 SVGAGI.

This clone appeared a few times. The chain carries TRBV2 and TRBJ2-1, with 14 bases fitting TRBD2. The CDR3 loop spans 15 amino acids. Trimming removed 4 bases from V and 7 bases from J; junction bases left unmatched: 3. CDR1 and CDR2 (germline): SNHLY, FYNNEI. The CDR3 protein is CASSGLAGGPNEQFF. CDR3 DNA: TGTGCCAGCAGTGGACTAGCGGGAGGGCCAAATGAGCAGTTCTTC.

This chain uses TRBV11-2 with TRBJ2-5; maybe TRBD2 (5 bases). This CDR3 is built from 15 residues. Per germline, CDR1 SGHAT and CDR2 FQNNGV. V was pared by 2 bases and J by 6 bases, with 16 bases between. This CDR3 reads CASSLSADPGKTQYF. CDR3 nucleotides: TGTGCCAGCAGCTTATCGGCGGACCCGGGGAAGACCCAGTACTTC.

The gene calls are TRBV5-8 and TRBJ2-7; D gene ambiguous. V lost 0 bases to trimming and J lost 6 bases, with 10 bases between them. The CDR3 extends over 13 amino acids. CDR1 SGHTS and CDR2 YDEGEE come from the germline V gene. The DNA for the CDR3 is TGTGCCAGCAGCTTGGGGCAGATCGGCGAGCAGTACTTC. Residues: CASSLGQIGEQYF. Variable domain in full (rest from reference TRBV5-8 and TRBJ2-7): EAGVTQSPTHLIKTRGQQATLRCSPISGHTSVYWYQQALGLGLQFLLWYDEGEERNRGNFPPRFSGRQFPNYSSELNVNALELEDSALYLCASSLGQIGEQYFGPGTRLTVT.

This clone has only one observation. The chain uses TRBV5-1 and TRBJ1-6, with 9 bases that match TRBD1. The germline V gene encodes CDR1 SGHRS and CDR2 YFSETQ. The junction had 6 bases not matched to a gene; V was cut back by 4 bases and J by 7 bases. The CDR3 runs to 15 residues. In nucleotides, the CDR3 is TGCGCCAGCAGCGGGGGACAGGGAGGCAATTCACCCCTCCACTTT. It yields the protein CASSGGQGGNSPLHF.

The chain links TRBV19 to TRBJ2-1; TRBD2 aligns across 14 bases. The CDR3 loop spans 16 amino acids. Germline trimming cut 5 bases from V and 5 bases from J; bases unmatched to any gene: 5. The germline V gene has CDR1 LNHDA and CDR2 SQIVND (reference sequence). The CDR3 DNA reads TGTGCCAGTAGTCCGACTAGCGGGAGGGTGGACAATGAGCAGTTCTTC. Translated: CASSPTSGRVDNEQFF.

The CDR3 DNA reads as TGCGCCAGCAGCGCTAGACAGGGGCCCGGGGAGCTGTTTTTT. It yields the protein CASSARQGPGELFF. This chain links TRBV5-1 with TRBJ2-2; 8 positions match TRBD1. This CDR3 is 14 amino acids long. From germline, CDR1 is SGHRS and CDR2 YFSETQ. J gave up 6 bases and V 4 bases, and 5 bases lay outside the gene matches. The whole variable domain, remainder taken from reference TRBV5-1 and TRBJ2-2, is KAGVTQTPRYLIKTRGQQVTLSCSPISGHRSVSWYQQTPGQGLQFLFEYFSETQRNKGNFPGRFSGRQFSNSRSEMNVSTLELGDSALYLCASSARQGPGELFFGEGSRLTVL.

The chain employs TRBV5-4 and TRBJ2-2; 8 bases align to TRBD1. The CDR3 spans 15 residues. V lost 4 bases, J lost 3 bases, and 5 bases stayed unmatched. Germline CDR1 and CDR2: SGHNT and YYREEE (reference sequence). The CDR3 region has the DNA TGTGCCAGCAGCCTTGACAGGGGACACACCGGGGAGCTGTTTTTT. Its translation is CASSLDRGHTGELFF.

A few counts support this clone. The CDR3 sequence is CASRVTGSDYGYTF. In DNA, the CDR3 is TGTGCCAGCAGGGTGACAGGGTCGGACTATGGCTACACCTTC. The chain is built from TRBV28 and TRBJ1-2; TRBD1 matches at 7 bases. The CDR3 is made up of 14 amino acids. CDR1 is MDHEN and CDR2 is SYDVKM in the germline V gene. The junction had 7 bases not matched to a gene; V was cut back by 6 bases and J by 3 bases.

The V call is TRBV5-1, the J call TRBJ2-1, with no clear D. The ends were cut back, 5 bases at V and 8 bases at J, with 17 bases in the middle. The CDR3 extends over 14 amino acids. From germline, CDR1 is SGHRS and CDR2 YFSETQ. The CDR3 nucleotides are TGCGCCAGCAGGAGTAGACCCGACTCGGATGAGCAGTTCTTC. It codes for CASRSRPDSDEQFF. Full variable domain (rest looked up from reference TRBV5-1 and TRBJ2-1): KAGVTQTPRYLIKTRGQQVTLSCSPISGHRSVSWYQQTPGQGLQFLFEYFSETQRNKGNFPGRFSGRQFSNSRSEMNVSTLELGDSALYLCASRSRPDSDEQFFGPGTRLTVL.

CDR3 bases: TGTGCCAGTAGTATGGCTTCAGGGGACACTGAAGCTTTCTTT. Its translation: CASSMASGDTEAFF. The chain links TRBV19 to TRBJ1-1; D is possibly TRBD1 (6 bases). The CDR3 is made up of 14 amino acids. V lost 3 bases and J 3 bases, leaving 11 bases between the germline ends. CDR1 is LNHDA and CDR2 is SQIVND in the germline V gene (reference sequence). Complete variable domain (other parts from reference TRBV19 and TRBJ1-1): DGGITQSPKYLFRKEGQNVTLSCEQNLNHDAMYWYRQDPGQGLRLIYYSQIVNDFQKGDIAEGYSVSREKKESFPLTVTSAQKNPTAFYLCASSMASGDTEAFFGQGTRLTVV.

The chain carries TRBV7-2 and TRBJ2-2; 10 bases line up with TRBD2. Germline CDR1 reads SGHTA; CDR2 reads FQGNSA. V trimming: 5 bases; J trimming: 3 bases; junction bases outside the gene matches: 12. There are 18 residues in the CDR3. Here the CDR3 reads CASSRSRLAGVDTGELFF. In nucleotides, the CDR3 is TGTGCCAGCAGCCGAAGCCGGCTAGCGGGAGTGGACACCGGGGAGCTGTTTTTT.

The J gene is TRBJ2-5, the V gene TRBV10-2, with 14 bases fitting TRBD2. Germline V gives CDR1 WSHSY, CDR2 SAAADI. J was trimmed by 5 bases and V by 7 bases; bases with no gene match: 9. The CDR3 has 16 amino acids. The CDR3 spells CASIKGTSGSWETQYF. In DNA, the CDR3 is TGCGCCAGCATTAAAGGGACTAGCGGGAGCTGGGAGACCCAGTACTTC.

The rearrangement links TRBV28 to TRBJ1-2; D is perhaps TRBD1 (6 bases). Deletions cut 1 base from V and 5 bases from J, with 17 bases between. The CDR3 extends over 16 amino acids. Germline V gene lookup returns CDR1 MDHEN and CDR2 SYDVKM. This chain's CDR3 is CASSLFRGGGSYGYTF. CDR3 sequence (DNA): TGTGCCAGCAGTTTATTTAGGGGGGGCGGCTCGTATGGCTACACCTTC.

This clone was recorded at least ten times. The identical CDR3 is also encoded by other nucleotide sequences in the sample. The CDR3 here is CASSPPGETQYF. The CDR3, as DNA: TGTGCCAGCAGTCCCCCTGGGGAGACCCAGTACTTC. The rearrangement links TRBV28 to TRBJ2-5; D call uncertain. The CDR3 covers 12 residues. The germline V and J ends were trimmed by 5 bases and 5 bases, with 9 bases remaining between them. The V gene's germline CDR1 is MDHEN and CDR2 SYDVKM. Full variable domain (remainder filled in from reference TRBV28 and TRBJ2-5): DVKVTQSSRYLVKRTGEKVFLECVQDMDHENMFWYRQDPGLGLRLIYFSYDVKMKEKGDIPEGYSVSREKKERFSLILESASTNQTSMYLCASSPPGETQYFGPGTRLLVL.